These 12 T cell receptor beta chains originate from one sample sequenced in a study of post-analysis software for immune sequencing data. The study's findings and limits: Included in a set of roughly five TRBV segments more frequent in patients than controls were TRBV5-6, TRBV5-1 and TRBV20-1.

Their cognate antigens are unknown. TCR beta libraries were prepared from cDNA with unique molecular identifiers. TCRdb reprocessed the PCR reads via MiXCR and lists one record per CDR3 protein. The sample shows some 260,000 distinct CDR3 sequences, just over 35% of them seen only once. Sequenced sample: blood. The origin of the receptors is a girl aged 10 to 17 with multiple sclerosis.

This clonotype was seen at least ten times. The chain couples TRBV7-2 to TRBJ2-1, with D possibly called TRBD1 or TRBD2 (5 bases each). The V gene lost 6 bases and the J gene lost 2 bases, with 14 bases spanning the gap. The CDR3 is made up of 15 amino acids. The germline CDR1 and CDR2 sequences are SGHTA and FQGNSA. The CDR3 DNA is TGTGCCAGCAGTTCCGACAGAGGGACCTACAATGAGCAGTTCTTC. It translates to CASSSDRGTYNEQFF.

Note on this clonotype: A much larger clone lies a single base off, so this may be a read error. The chain couples TRBV6-5 to TRBJ1-2, with TRBD1 as a possible D gene (5 bases). This CDR3 contains 12 residues. V lost 2 bases and J lost 7, with 8 bases in between. The germline gives CDR1 MNHEY, CDR2 SVGAGI. The CDR3 coding sequence is TGTGCCAGCAGTTACCTGGGGGGTGGCTACACCTTC. Amino acids: CASSYLGGGYTF.

Note on this clonotype: Possible read error: a much larger clone is one base away. The chain couples TRBV24-1 to TRBJ2-1; tentative D call: TRBD1 (6 bases). Trimming took off 3 bases at V and 6 bases at J, with 11 bases between the two ends. CDR1 is KGHDR and CDR2 is SFDVKD in the germline V gene. The CDR3 is 14 amino acids. This CDR3 is CATSDTGRGNEQFF. The CDR3 DNA reads as TGTGCCACCAGTGATACAGGGCGAGGCAATGAGCAGTTCTTC.

For this clonotype: A much more abundant neighbour one base away suggests this may be a read error. The chain links TRBV6-1 to TRBJ1-2; possible D gene TRBD1, 6 bases. The CDR3 length is 13 residues. Per the germline V gene, CDR1 is MNHNS and CDR2 is SASEGT. The CDR3 bases are TGTGCCAGCGGAGACAGGCCCAACTATGGCCACACCTTC. It specifies CASGDRPNYGHTF.

This CDR3 is CASSLDGTSGGIYNEQFF. The CDR3 DNA sequence: TGCGCCAGCAGCTTGGATGGGACTAGCGGGGGGATTTACAATGAGCAGTTCTTC. The chain has TRBV5-1 and TRBJ2-1; 15 positions agree with TRBD2. CDR1 is SGHRS, CDR2 YFSETQ, per germline. The CDR3 is 18 amino acids. The V gene end was trimmed by 0 bases and the J gene end by 4 bases; junction bases not matched to a gene: 5.

The rearrangement uses TRBV28 and TRBJ2-1; TRBD2 aligns across 8 bases. Per germline, CDR1 MDHEN and CDR2 SYDVKM. This CDR3 is built from 15 residues. The ends lost 7 bases at V and 2 bases at J; junction bases unmatched: 7. CDR3 nucleotides: TGTGCCAGCAATCTACTAGCGGCCGCCTACAATGAGCAGTTCTTC. The encoded protein is CASNLLAAAYNEQFF.

This clonotype was seen at least ten times. This sequence joins TRBV5-1 and TRBJ2-1; D is tentatively TRBD1 or TRBD2 (5 bases each). V was clipped by 4 bases and J by 13 bases, with 12 bases between them. Germline values: CDR1 SGHRS, CDR2 YFSETQ. The CDR3 covers 11 residues. The CDR3 region is CASSTGTGQFF. The DNA for the CDR3 is TGCGCCAGCAGCACTGGGACGGGACAGTTCTTC.

CDR3 sequence reads: CASSSLGSYNTGELFF. For the CDR3, the DNA is TGTGCCAGCAGCTCACTAGGCAGCTACAACACCGGGGAGCTGTTTTTT. The chain employs TRBV7-2 and TRBJ2-2; possible D gene TRBD2, 5 bases. Germline CDR1 and CDR2: SGHTA and FQGNSA. This CDR3 region has 16 residues. V lost 4 bases to trimming and J lost 2 bases, with 14 bases between them.

With respect to this clonotype: A read error may account for a junction end that differs from germline. The chain has TRBV28 and TRBJ1-1; D call uncertain. The CDR3 runs to 12 residues. Germline assignment: CDR1 MDHEN and CDR2 SYDVKM. In DNA form, the CDR3 reads TGTGCCAGCACCCGGAGGAAGAACGAAGGTTTCTTT. It encodes CASTRRKNEGFF.

This clonotype was seen ten or more times. The rearrangement links TRBV29-1 to TRBJ1-4; no firm D call. The CDR3 is made up of 12 amino acids. Germline values: CDR1 SQVTM, CDR2 ANQGSEA. Deletions cut 0 bases from V and 7 bases from J, with 6 bases between. This CDR3 is CSVEDGSEKLFF. In nucleotides, the CDR3 is TGCAGCGTTGAAGATGGAAGTGAAAAACTGTTTTTT.

V usage is TRBV9 and J usage is TRBJ1-2; possibly TRBD1 for D (5 bases). The CDR3 runs to 15 residues. V dropped 4 bases and J dropped 2 bases, with 15 bases sitting between them. Per germline, CDR1 SGDLS and CDR2 YYNGEE. The CDR3 here is CASSSSRGGNYGYTF. CDR3 nucleotide sequence: TGTGCCAGCAGCTCCTCTCGGGGGGGAAACTATGGCTACACCTTC.

In this sample, this clonotype turned up a few times. The chain links TRBV9 to TRBJ2-2; D is perhaps TRBD1 (6 bases). Germline V gene sequence: CDR1 SGDLS, CDR2 YYNGEE. V was pared by 4 bases and J by 0 bases, with 13 bases between. The CDR3 has 16 amino acids. CDR3 residues: CASSFRGLPNTGELFF. CDR3 nucleotides: TGTGCCAGCAGCTTTAGGGGGTTACCGAACACCGGGGAGCTGTTTTTT.